Listed here is a single T cell receptor (beta chain). Its specificity is not known. The sample is drawn from a study of cytomegalovirus exposure and HLA in healthy donors. Points from the study as a whole: While the bulk of TCR sequences proved rare, some public TCRs turned up in many donors. The HLA-A and HLA-B alleles of most subjects were reportedly predicted accurately from TCR beta sequences. The investigators catalogued 150 to 200 TCR beta chains as cytomegalovirus-associated.

This CDR3 has 16 residues. Trimming stripped 0 bases from V and 7 bases from J, with 16 bases between. Germline-derived CDR1 and CDR2 are SGHRS and YFSETQ. In the PCR, 60 Vbeta and 13 Jbeta primers were used. Measured with immunoSEQ multiplex PCR; TCRdb has only the in-frame clones, and not every one. Of 160,000 or so clones in the sample, almost 80% were seen once. Material for sequencing was PBMCs. This chain connects TRBV5-1 to TRBJ1-4, with a tentative D call TRBD1 (5 bases). The sequence was obtained from a man aged 18 to 30 in good health and CMV-seropositive. The chain's CDR3 is CASSLAGLGRGEKLFF. CDR3 coding DNA: TGCGCCAGCAGCTTGGCCGGTCTGGGAAGGGGTGAAAAACTGTTTTTT.